This T cell receptor beta chain stems from a study of blood T cell repertoires in COVID-19. Overall study: The United States, Italy and Spain supplied acute and convalescent COVID-19 samples. PBMCs, B-cell-depleted T cells, or T cells provided the cDNA or gDNA that made up the material.

Seattle's enrolled individuals joined amid active infection and were then monitored longitudinally. How the authors handled the data: Reference gene primers were amplified, and this amplification served to estimate nucleated cell counts. Repertoires were generated with immunoSEQ multiplex PCR, while TCRdb's copy carries only in-frame clones and drops some. V and J calls and clone size are given by that table; D and trimming were obtained from the DNA. This table holds over 200,000 clones, 65% to 90% found once. Germline values: CDR1 SGHVS, CDR2 FNYEAQ. This CDR3 has 18 amino acids. The trim removed 1 base at V and 0 bases at J, leaving 7 bases unmatched.

The sequence came from a man aged 45-65 years with COVID-19, enrolled during active disease. The chain carries TRBV7-6 and TRBJ2-3; 10 bases are a match to TRBD2. The sample was peripheral blood. The CDR3 nucleotides are TGTGCCAGCAGCTTAGGTACGGCAGCGGGGGGGAGCACAGATACGCAGTATTTT. Protein product: CASSLGTAAGGSTDTQYF.